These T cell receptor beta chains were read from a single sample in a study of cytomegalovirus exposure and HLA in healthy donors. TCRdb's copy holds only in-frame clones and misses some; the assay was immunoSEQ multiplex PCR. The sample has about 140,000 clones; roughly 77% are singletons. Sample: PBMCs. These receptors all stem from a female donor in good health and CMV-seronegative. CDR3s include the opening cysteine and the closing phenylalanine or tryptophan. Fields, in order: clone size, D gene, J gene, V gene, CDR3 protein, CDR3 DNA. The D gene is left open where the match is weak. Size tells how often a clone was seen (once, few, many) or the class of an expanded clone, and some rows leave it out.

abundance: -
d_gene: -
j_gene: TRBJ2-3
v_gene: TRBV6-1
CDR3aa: CASSGGGAGLLGYF
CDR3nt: TGTGCCAGCAGTGGTGGCGGCGCTGGTTTATTGGGTTATTTT

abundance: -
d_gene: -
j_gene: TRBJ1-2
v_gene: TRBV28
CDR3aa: CASSLRGPYGYTF
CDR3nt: TGTGCCAGCAGTTTGAGAGGGCCCTATGGCTACACCTTC

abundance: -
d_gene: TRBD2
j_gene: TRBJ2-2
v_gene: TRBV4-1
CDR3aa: CASSPKIFSGRVGELFF
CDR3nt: TGCGCCAGCAGCCCTAAGATCTTTAGCGGGAGGGTCGGGGAGCTGTTTTTT

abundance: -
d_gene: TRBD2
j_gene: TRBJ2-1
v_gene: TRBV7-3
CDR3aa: CASSAQTSGGVLFDEQFF
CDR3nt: TGTGCCAGCAGCGCGCAGACTAGCGGGGGGGTCCTGTTCGATGAGCAGTTCTTC

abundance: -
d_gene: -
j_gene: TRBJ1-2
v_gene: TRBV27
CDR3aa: CASGRAHRDYGYTF
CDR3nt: TGTGCCAGCGGCCGAGCACACAGGGACTATGGCTACACCTTC

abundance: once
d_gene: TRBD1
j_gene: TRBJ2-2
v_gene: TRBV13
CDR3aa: CASSGTGQSTGELFF
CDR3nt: TGTGCCAGCAGCGGGACAGGACAGTCTACCGGGGAGCTGTTTTTT

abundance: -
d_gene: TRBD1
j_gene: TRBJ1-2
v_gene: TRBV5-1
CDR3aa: CASSVNRGSDYGYTF
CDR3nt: TGCGCCAGCAGCGTGAACAGGGGAAGTGACTATGGCTACACCTTC

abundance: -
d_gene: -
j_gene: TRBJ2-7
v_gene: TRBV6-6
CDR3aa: CASKGTNYEQYF
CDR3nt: TGTGCCAGCAAGGGGACAAACTACGAGCAGTACTTC

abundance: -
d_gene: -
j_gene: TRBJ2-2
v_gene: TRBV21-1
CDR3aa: CASSKGGGGELFF
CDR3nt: TGTGCCAGCAGCAAAGGGGGCGGCGGGGAGCTGTTTTTT

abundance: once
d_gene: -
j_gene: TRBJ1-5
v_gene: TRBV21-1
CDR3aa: CASSKGETFNQPQHF
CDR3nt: TGTGCCAGCAGCAAAGGGGAGACCTTCAATCAGCCCCAGCATTTT

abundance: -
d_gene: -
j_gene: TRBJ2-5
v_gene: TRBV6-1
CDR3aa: CASSKAVQETQYF
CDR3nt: TGTGCCAGCAGCAAAGCGGTACAAGAGACCCAGTACTTC

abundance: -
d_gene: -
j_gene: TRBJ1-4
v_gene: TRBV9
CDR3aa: CASSAGRGGEKLFF
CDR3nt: TGTGCCAGCAGCGCGGGGAGGGGGGGCGAAAAACTGTTTTTT